Included here is one T cell receptor (beta chain) sequence, with context. The table came from immunoSEQ multiplex PCR; TCRdb's copy has only in-frame clones and leaves some out. The profile shows tens of thousands of clones, 75% to 90% of them singletons. These data come from a study of blood T cell repertoires in COVID-19. CDR3 length equals 14 residues. CDR1 SEHNR and CDR2 FQNEAQ come from the germline V gene (reference sequence). V lost 2 bases and J 0 bases, leaving 5 bases between the germline ends. The sample taken for sequencing was peripheral blood. The clonotype originates from a human donor in a cohort sampled during active COVID-19. The chain joins TRBV7-9 to TRBJ1-5; D gene uncertain. DNA of the CDR3: TGTGCCAGCAGCTTACAGAATAGCAATCAGCCCCAGCATTTT. It codes for CASSLQNSNQPQHF.